What follows are 30 T cell receptor beta chains derived from one specimen sequenced in a study of blood T cells in healthy people across ages. The second PCR ran about 6 to 11 cycles with a sample-barcoded 5' primer and J-beta primers. TCRdb used MiXCR to reprocess the 5' RACE reads, holding one entry per CDR3 protein. The sample lists around 1,600,000 distinct CDR3 sequences; 40% to 45% were seen once. The sample was blood. The receptors originated from a woman aged 18-29 years in good health.

The chain carries TRBV18 and TRBJ2-1; 7 positions match TRBD1. V was pared by 6 bases and J by 6 bases, with 5 bases of the junction left unmatched. Germline CDR1 and CDR2: KGHSH and LQKENI. This CDR3 comprises 13 residues. The CDR3 reads CASSRGQINEQFF. CDR3 in DNA: TGTGCCAGCTCCCGGGGACAGATCAATGAGCAGTTCTTC.

V gene TRBV7-2 combines with J gene TRBJ1-5, with 8 bases lining up with TRBD1. The germline CDR1 and CDR2 sequences are SGHTA and FQGNSA. Trimming at V came to 5 bases and at J to 7 bases, leaving 7 bases not matched to a gene. CDR3 length: 14 amino acids. DNA of the CDR3: TGTGCCAGCAGCGCCGGACAGGGAGGCCAGCCCCAGCATTTT. Amino acid sequence: CASSAGQGGQPQHF.

This chain joins TRBV20-1 and TRBJ2-3; TRBD2 matches at 8 bases. V trimming: 6 bases; J trimming: 4 bases; junction bases outside the gene matches: 12. CDR1 and CDR2 (germline): DFQATT, SNEGSKA (reference sequence). The CDR3 length is 15 residues. The CDR3 here is CSAFATAGEPDTQYF. The CDR3 coding sequence is TGCAGTGCCTTCGCGACAGCGGGAGAACCAGATACGCAGTATTTT.

The rearrangement uses TRBV29-1 and TRBJ2-1; no definite D call. Trimming cost V 5 bases and J 6 bases, with 14 bases left between them. The CDR3 is 13 amino acids. Germline V lookup: CDR1 SQVTM, CDR2 ANQGSEA. CDR3 DNA sequence: TGCAGCGTTCCGGTGCTTTCGGTCAATGAGCAGTTCTTC. It codes for CSVPVLSVNEQFF.

The V gene is TRBV20-1, the J gene TRBJ1-4; TRBD1 matches 7 bases. Trimming took 4 bases from V and 1 from J; bases not matched to a gene: 6. The CDR3 consists of 15 residues. CDR1 is DFQATT and CDR2 is SNEGSKA in the germline V gene (reference sequence). CDR3 amino acids: CSAMRDSRTNEKLFF. CDR3 bases: TGCAGTGCTATGAGGGACAGCCGAACTAATGAAAAACTGTTTTTT.

CDR3 region: CASSDPGQRVYGYTF. For the CDR3, the DNA is TGCGCCAGCAGCGATCCGGGACAGCGCGTCTATGGCTACACCTTC. This sequence joins TRBV5-1 and TRBJ1-2, with 7 bases matching TRBD1. There are 15 residues in the CDR3. V shed 4 bases and J 4 bases; nucleotides not matched to a gene: 10. Germline V lookup: CDR1 SGHRS, CDR2 YFSETQ.

This clonotype was seen only a few times. This CDR3 is CASSLALTGASAEAFF. DNA for the CDR3: TGTGCCAGCAGCTTAGCGCTAACAGGGGCTTCAGCTGAAGCTTTCTTT. V and J are TRBV7-9 and TRBJ1-1; 7 positions match TRBD1. The CDR3 runs 16 residues. Germline CDR1 and CDR2: SEHNR and FQNEAQ (reference sequence). The V gene end was trimmed by 0 bases and the J gene end by 6 bases; junction bases not matched to a gene: 10.

V gene TRBV28 combines with J gene TRBJ2-1; TRBD1 matches at 7 bases. Germline V gives CDR1 MDHEN, CDR2 SYDVKM. V was pared by 4 bases and J by 8 bases, with 8 bases of the junction left unmatched. The CDR3 totals 14 residues. The CDR3 region has the DNA TGTGCCAGCAGTTGGCGACAGGGAACTTATGAGCAGTTCTTC. Its translation: CASSWRQGTYEQFF.

This clonotype was recorded a few times. The chain links TRBV5-5 to TRBJ2-3; D gene ambiguous. CDR1 and CDR2 (germline): SGHKS, YYEKEE (reference sequence). The CDR3 spans 14 residues. V gave up 0 bases and J gave up 3 bases, with 8 bases separating them. CDR3 residues: CASSLDGTTDTQYF. CDR3 DNA: TGTGCCAGCAGCTTGGACGGAACAACAGATACGCAGTATTTT. The whole variable domain, remainder taken from reference TRBV5-5 and TRBJ2-3, is DAGVTQSPTHLIKTRGQQVTLRCSPISGHKSVSWYQQVLGQGPQFIFQYYEKEERGRGNFPDRFSARQFPNYSSELNVNALLLGDSALYLCASSLDGTTDTQYFGPGTRLTVL.

This clonotype was counted only a few times. The chain joins TRBV2 to TRBJ2-1; D ambiguous. Trimming left V 6 bases short and J 7 bases short, with 7 bases between. Germline V gives CDR1 SNHLY, CDR2 FYNNEI. This CDR3 spans 11 amino acids. CDR3 DNA sequence: TGTGCCAGCAGGAACAGTAATGAGCAGTTCTTC. Protein product: CASRNSNEQFF.

This chain joins TRBV25-1 and TRBJ1-4; possibly TRBD1 for D (5 bases). V was trimmed by 0 bases and J by 3 bases, leaving 11 bases between them. CDR1 is MGHDK, CDR2 SYGVNS, per germline. The CDR3 runs to 16 residues. This chain's CDR3 is CASSEYPGNANEKLFF. As DNA, the CDR3 is TGTGCCAGCAGTGAATACCCAGGGAACGCTAATGAAAAACTGTTTTTT.

This chain connects TRBV12-3 or TRBV12-4 to TRBJ2-3, with D possibly TRBD1 on 6 matching bases. The length of the CDR3 is 16 residues. V gave up 3 bases and J gave up 1 base, with 14 bases separating them. The CDR3 bases are TGTGCCAGCAGTTTCCGCAACAGGGACGGCACAGATACGCAGTATTTT. Translated: CASSFRNRDGTDTQYF.

This rearrangement joins TRBV27 to TRBJ2-1; D gene uncertain. The germline V and J ends were trimmed by 4 bases and 1 base, with 11 bases remaining between them. Germline V lookup: CDR1 MNHEY, CDR2 SMNVEV (reference sequence). CDR3 length equals 15 residues. The CDR3 here is CASSSTFQSYNEQFF. CDR3 DNA sequence: TGTGCCAGCAGTTCTACATTTCAGTCCTACAATGAGCAGTTCTTC.

The chain couples TRBV6-6 to TRBJ2-1; TRBD1 aligns across 11 bases. The germline CDR1 and CDR2 sequences are MNHNY and SVGAGI (reference sequence). With V trimmed by 8 bases and J by 4 bases, 7 bases remained unmatched. This CDR3 region has 15 residues. As DNA, the CDR3 is TGTGCCAGCCAAGGGACAGGGGGGGGGTACAATGAGCAGTTCTTC. This translates into CASQGTGGGYNEQFF.

This clonotype was detected only a few times. The CDR3 loop is CAISDGTADEQYF. DNA of the CDR3: TGTGCCATCAGTGACGGGACGGCTGACGAGCAGTACTTC. V and J are TRBV10-3 and TRBJ2-5, with D tentatively TRBD1 or TRBD2 (5 bases each). The DNA end is more similar to TRBJ2-7, so the J call may be wrong. Germline assignment: CDR1 ENHRY and CDR2 SYGVKD. The CDR3 has 13 amino acids.

The chain recombines TRBV29-1 with TRBJ2-7; no clear D. This CDR3 has 14 residues. Germline-derived CDR1 and CDR2 are SQVTM and ANQGSEA. Trimming left V 3 bases short and J 2 bases short, with 14 bases between. CDR3 sequence: CSVEVPGFTYEQYF. The CDR3 coding sequence is TGCAGCGTTGAGGTCCCAGGATTTACCTACGAGCAGTACTTC.

This chain joins TRBV27 and TRBJ2-1; TRBD2 aligns across 11 bases. The length of the CDR3 is 15 residues. Germline V gives CDR1 MNHEY, CDR2 SMNVEV (reference sequence). The J segment lost 5 bases and the V segment lost 6 bases, leaving 6 bases of the junction unmatched. The CDR3, as DNA: TGTGCCAGCAGACCCAGACTAGCGGGAAACAATGAGCAGTTCTTC. This sequence encodes CASRPRLAGNNEQFF.

This clonotype occurred many times. This rearrangement joins TRBV29-1 to TRBJ1-4, with TRBD1 matching over 9 bases. Germline CDR1 and CDR2: SQVTM and ANQGSEA. The length of the CDR3 is 14 residues. The V gene end was trimmed by 6 bases and the J gene end by 2 bases; junction bases not matched to a gene: 4. The CDR3, as DNA: TGCAGCGTGGGGACAGGGCCGACTAATGAAAAACTGTTTTTT. Translation: CSVGTGPTNEKLFF.

The chain combines TRBV10-3 with TRBJ1-1; TRBD1 matches at 7 bases. The trim removed 0 bases at V and 11 bases at J, leaving 6 bases unmatched. Germline values: CDR1 ENHRY, CDR2 SYGVKD. The CDR3 covers 13 residues. Here the CDR3 reads CAISESRDRAAFF. CDR3 coding DNA: TGTGCCATCAGTGAGTCTCGCGACAGGGCGGCTTTCTTT.

The chain couples TRBV4-1 to TRBJ2-7; 9 positions match TRBD2. V shed 4 bases and J 1 base; nucleotides not matched to a gene: 17. CDR1 is MGHRA, CDR2 YSYEKL, per germline. This CDR3 is built from 19 residues. This CDR3 reads CASSRYKGGGDLLSYEQYF. The CDR3 DNA reads TGCGCCAGCAGCCGATATAAAGGCGGGGGGGACTTATTGTCCTACGAGCAGTACTTC.

The chain recombines TRBV20-1 with TRBJ2-5, with 13 positions matching TRBD2. Germline CDR1 reads DFQATT; CDR2 reads SNEGSKA (reference sequence). CDR3 length: 16 residues. V shed 0 bases and J 11 bases; nucleotides not matched to a gene: 12. The CDR3 DNA reads as TGCAGTGCTAGAGATCCACTAGCGGGAGGGCCCAATGAGCAGTACTTC. Residues: CSARDPLAGGPNEQYF.

The rearrangement joins TRBV30 to TRBJ2-7; TRBD1 agrees at 7 bases. V was clipped by 5 bases and J by 4 bases; unmatched bases: 2. The CDR3 totals 11 residues. Looked up from germline, CDR1 is GTSNPN and CDR2 is SVGIG (reference sequence). In DNA form, the CDR3 reads TGTGCCTGGCTACAGGGGTACGAGCAGTACTTC. Translating it yields CAWLQGYEQYF.

J is TRBJ2-7 and V is TRBV9, with 8 bases aligning to TRBD2. This CDR3 is 15 amino acids long. After removal of 2 bases from V and 1 base from J, the junction contained 5 bases not matched to a gene. CDR1 is SGDLS, CDR2 YYNGEE, per germline. The CDR3 nucleotides are TGTGCCAGCAGCGTTGCGGCGGGAGGTTCCTACGAGCAGTACTTC. Encoded protein: CASSVAAGGSYEQYF.

V and J are TRBV20-1 and TRBJ2-7; a possible D gene is TRBD1 (5 bases). The germline V and J ends were trimmed by 6 bases and 7 bases, with 22 bases remaining between them. CDR1 is DFQATT and CDR2 is SNEGSKA in the germline V gene (reference sequence). The CDR3 totals 14 residues. CDR3 amino acids: CSAYDRSSYNEQYF. CDR3 bases: TGCAGTGCCTATGACAGAAGCTCCTACAATGAGCAGTACTTC.

This chain connects TRBV4-2 to TRBJ2-6; no definite D call. Trimming left V 1 base short and J 0 bases short, with 4 bases between. This CDR3 has 15 residues. CDR1 LGHNA and CDR2 YNFKEQ come from the germline V gene. The CDR3 protein is CASSQAFSGANVLTF. The CDR3, as DNA: TGTGCCAGCAGCCAAGCGTTCTCTGGGGCCAACGTCCTGACTTTC.

The table lists this clonotype with a count of one. V is TRBV7-9 and J is TRBJ2-3; 10 bases agree with TRBD2. The CDR3 is 20 residues long. Trimming cost V 4 bases and J 2 bases; bases outside gene matches: 18. Germline V lookup: CDR1 SEHNR, CDR2 FQNEAQ (reference sequence). CDR3 sequence: CASSSKREGPPDLVTDTQYF. The CDR3, as DNA: TGTGCCAGCAGCTCGAAGCGGGAGGGCCCCCCTGACTTAGTCACAGATACGCAGTATTTT.

The rearrangement joins TRBV20-1 to TRBJ2-4; D is ambiguous. The better agreement between TRBJ2-7 and the DNA end casts doubt on the J call. This CDR3 spans 13 amino acids. Germline V gene sequence: CDR1 DFQATT, CDR2 SNEGSKA (reference sequence). Here the CDR3 DNA reads TGCAGTGCTAGGTTTTCTGGTGGGATCGAGCAGTACTTC. Amino acid sequence: CSARFSGGIEQYF.

This clonotype was seen only a few times. This rearrangement joins TRBV7-9 to TRBJ2-7; no firm D call. The CDR3 loop spans 12 amino acids. Trimming cost V 6 bases and J 1 base, with 7 bases left between them. CDR1 and CDR2 (germline): SEHNR, FQNEAQ (reference sequence). The chain's CDR3 is CASSMGSYEQYF. The CDR3 DNA is TGTGCCAGCAGTATGGGGTCCTACGAGCAGTACTTC.

The chain recombines TRBV12-3 or TRBV12-4 with TRBJ1-6; possible D gene TRBD1, 6 bases. Trimming took 6 bases from V and 2 from J, leaving 14 bases between them. The CDR3 is 16 amino acids. CDR3 nucleotides: TGTGCCAGCAGACGCAAGGGGGGCACCTATAATTCACCCCTCCACTTT. It encodes CASRRKGGTYNSPLHF.

In the case of this clonotype: This sequence may be a read error, since a much larger clone differs from it by one base. The genes are TRBV7-2 and TRBJ2-4; TRBD2 is a possible D gene (6 bases). Germline loops: CDR1 SGHTA, CDR2 FQGNSA. V was pared by 1 base and J by 13 bases, with 20 bases between. CDR3 length equals 15 residues. The CDR3 here is CASSLDYGTHNEQYF. As DNA, the CDR3 is TGTGCCAGCAGCTTAGATTATGGGACTCACAATGAGCAGTACTTC.